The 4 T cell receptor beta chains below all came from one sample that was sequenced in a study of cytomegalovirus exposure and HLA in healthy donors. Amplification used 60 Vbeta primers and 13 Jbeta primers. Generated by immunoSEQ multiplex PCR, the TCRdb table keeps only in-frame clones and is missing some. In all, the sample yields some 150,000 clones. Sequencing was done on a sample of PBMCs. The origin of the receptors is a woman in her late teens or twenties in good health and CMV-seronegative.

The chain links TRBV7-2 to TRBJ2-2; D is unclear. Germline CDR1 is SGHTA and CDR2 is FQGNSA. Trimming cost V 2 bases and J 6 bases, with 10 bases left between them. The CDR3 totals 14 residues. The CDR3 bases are TGTGCCAGCAGCTTACGCCTAGGCGCCGGGGAGCTGTTTTTT. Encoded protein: CASSLRLGAGELFF. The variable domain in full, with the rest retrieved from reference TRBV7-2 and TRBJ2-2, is GAGVSQSPSNKVTEKGKDVELRCDPISGHTALYWYRQSLGQGLEFLIYFQGNSAPDKSGLPSDRFSAERTGGSVSTLTIQRTQQEDSAVYLCASSLRLGAGELFFGEGSRLTVL.

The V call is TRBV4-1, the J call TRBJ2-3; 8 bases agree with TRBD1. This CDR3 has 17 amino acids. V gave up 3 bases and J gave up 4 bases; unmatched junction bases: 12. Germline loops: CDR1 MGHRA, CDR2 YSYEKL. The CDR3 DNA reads TGCGCCAGCAGCCACTATTCGGACAGGGAGATCGCAGATACGCAGTATTTT. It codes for CASSHYSDREIADTQYF.

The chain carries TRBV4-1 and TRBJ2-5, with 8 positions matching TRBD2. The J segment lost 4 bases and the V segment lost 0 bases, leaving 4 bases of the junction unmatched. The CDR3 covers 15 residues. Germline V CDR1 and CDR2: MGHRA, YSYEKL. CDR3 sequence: CASSQETGGGETQYF. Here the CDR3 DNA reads TGCGCCAGCAGCCAAGAAACGGGAGGGGGAGAGACCCAGTACTTC.

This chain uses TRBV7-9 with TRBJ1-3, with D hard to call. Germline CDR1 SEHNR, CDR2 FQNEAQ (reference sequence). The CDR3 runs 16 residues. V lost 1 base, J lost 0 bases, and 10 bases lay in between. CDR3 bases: TGTGCCAGCAGCTTAGGATTTCCGGGCTCTGGAAACACCATATATTTT. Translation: CASSLGFPGSGNTIYF.